The clone carrying this T cell receptor beta chain has just a few counts. The record originates from a study of identical twins. TCRdb analysed the 5' RACE reads with MiXCR anew, one entry per CDR3 protein. The table includes some 600,000 distinct CDR3 sequences, around 7.5% detected once. The same sample was also studied in work on yellow fever vaccine responses in identical twins.

The clonotype comes from a woman aged 18-30 years in good health. The sequenced material came from PBMCs.

The CDR3: CASSLRDRTKYF. In DNA, the CDR3 is TGTGCCAGCAGTTTACGCGACAGGACCAAGTACTTC. This sequence joins TRBV28 and TRBJ2-4; D is possibly TRBD1 (6 bases). Per the germline V gene, CDR1 is MDHEN and CDR2 is SYDVKM. This CDR3 is 12 amino acids long. Trimming pared 2 bases from V and 14 bases from J, leaving 13 bases between.